Each of the 28 T cell receptor beta chains below was sequenced from the same sample in a study of CD8+ T cells in alopecia areata. Described treatment: oral pan-JAK inhibitor, 5-10 mg twice daily. In each case, RNA was isolated and then reverse transcribed into cDNA as the sequencing template. This table comes from immunoSEQ multiplex PCR, and its TCRdb copy is limited to in-frame clones, with some not included. The top ten hold approximately 15% of the sample, which has under 200,000 clones, less than 80% seen once. The material sequenced was CD4+ T cells sorted from blood, taken at week 24, from a patient treated with tofacitinib. Receptors were obtained from a human donor with alopecia areata.

In this sample, this clone turned up a few times. This chain connects TRBV7-9 to TRBJ2-1; 7 bases map to TRBD1. J was trimmed by 5 bases and V by 3 bases; bases with no gene match: 4. The CDR3 contains 14 residues. Germline values: CDR1 SEHNR, CDR2 FQNEAQ (reference sequence). Written as DNA, the CDR3 is TGTGCCAGCAGCTTGGGACAGCTTGACAATGAGCAGTTCTTC. Residues: CASSLGQLDNEQFF.

The gene calls are TRBV5-1 and TRBJ2-5; TRBD2 aligns across 8 bases. The germline V gene encodes CDR1 SGHRS and CDR2 YFSETQ. Trimming removed 5 bases from V and 13 bases from J; junction bases left unmatched: 13. This CDR3 is built from 13 residues. The CDR3: CASSPGTRVFGYF. The CDR3 DNA sequence: TGCGCCAGCAGTCCCGGGACTAGAGTGTTTGGGTACTTC.

The chain joins TRBV20-1 to TRBJ2-7, with D possibly matching TRBD1 (6 bases). Germline V gene sequence: CDR1 DFQATT, CDR2 SNEGSKA (reference sequence). The V and J ends lost 6 bases and 4 bases respectively, with 10 bases between them. The CDR3 contains 11 residues. The CDR3 sequence is CSADRNYEQYF. CDR3 in DNA: TGCAGTGCGGACAGAAATTACGAGCAGTACTTC.

This clone was seen more than once but under ten times. This chain connects TRBV27 to TRBJ1-4, with D perhaps TRBD1 (6 bases). Trimming left V 0 bases short and J 6 bases short, with 23 bases between. Germline-derived CDR1 and CDR2 are MNHEY and SMNVEV (reference sequence). This CDR3 comprises 19 residues. CDR3 in amino acids: CASSLSNPAGGAAYEKLFF. The CDR3 bases are TGTGCCAGCAGTTTATCGAATCCCGCCGGGGGGGCGGCATATGAAAAACTGTTTTTT.

The chain recombines TRBV29-1 with TRBJ2-7; D is ambiguous. V was shortened by 5 bases and J by 6 bases, with 20 bases between the two germline ends. The CDR3 spans 14 residues. Germline CDR1 reads SQVTM; CDR2 reads ANQGSEA. The CDR3: CSVSSHPPNTEQYF. In DNA form, the CDR3 reads TGCAGCGTTTCTAGTCACCCCCCCAACACCGAGCAGTACTTC.

The sample holds a few counts of this clone. The chain carries TRBV10-2 and TRBJ2-7; D unclear. Germline lookup yields CDR1 WSHSY and CDR2 SAAADI. The CDR3 spans 12 residues. Between the trimmed V and J ends, which lost 4 bases and 1 base, there was a span of 5 bases. The CDR3 DNA is TGCGCCAGCAGTGTCCAATCCTACGAGCAGTACTTC. It is translated as CASSVQSYEQYF.

This clone was observed a few times. The rearrangement joins TRBV13 to TRBJ2-1; D is undetermined. The CDR3 runs to 11 residues. Trimming removed 2 bases at V and 6 bases at J, with 2 bases between. Germline CDR1 is PRHDT and CDR2 is FYEKMQ (reference sequence). The CDR3 DNA is TGTGCCAGCAGCTTAATCAATGAGCAGTTCTTC. It specifies CASSLINEQFF. The entire variable domain, with the rest obtained from reference TRBV13 and TRBJ2-1, is as follows: AAGVIQSPRHLIKEKRETATLKCYPIPRHDTVYWYQQGPGQDPQFLISFYEKMQSDKGSIPDRFSAQQFSDYHSELNMSSLELGDSALYFCASSLINEQFFGPGTRLTVL.

The chain combines TRBV9 with TRBJ1-2; D perhaps matches TRBD1 (6 bases). This CDR3 spans 14 amino acids. The germline gives CDR1 SGDLS, CDR2 YYNGEE. V was pared by 3 bases and J by 7 bases, with 16 bases between. CDR3 loop: CASSAHTGSGGYTF. The CDR3 DNA follows: TGTGCCAGCAGCGCCCACACAGGGTCTGGTGGCTACACCTTC.

On this clone itself: The conserved phenylalanine or tryptophan normally closing the CDR3 is absent here, so this likely arose from a read error. Because the CDR3's place on the DNA is in doubt, the DNA is left out and the CDR3 is given as listed by TCRdb. The chain is built from TRBV11-2 and TRBJ1-2. CDR1 is SGHAT and CDR2 is FQNNGV in the germline V gene. 10 amino acids form the CDR3, both terminal residues included. This chain's CDR3 is CASSPSPGFT.

With respect to this clone: The identical CDR3 is also encoded by other nucleotide sequences in the sample. The rearrangement joins TRBV30 to TRBJ2-3; 7 nucleotides agree with TRBD2. The CDR3 is 11 amino acids. Per germline, CDR1 GTSNPN and CDR2 SVGIG (reference sequence). V gave up 3 bases and J gave up 9 bases; unmatched junction bases: 3. CDR3 DNA sequence: TGTGCCTGGAGCCTGGGGGGGACGCAGTATTTT. Protein product: CAWSLGGTQYF.

The chain carries TRBV30 and TRBJ1-3; no reliable D call. The CDR3 loop spans 14 amino acids. From germline, CDR1 is GTSNPN and CDR2 SVGIG (reference sequence). V lost 4 bases, J lost 4 bases, and 14 bases lay in between. The CDR3 loop is CAWNRLGSGNTIYF. In DNA form, the CDR3 reads TGTGCCTGGAACCGTCTTGGATCCGGAAACACCATATATTTT.

The chain uses TRBV19 and TRBJ2-3, with D unclear. Trimming cost V 9 bases and J 6 bases, with 13 bases left between them. This CDR3 has 12 amino acids. Germline-derived CDR1 and CDR2 are LNHDA and SQIVND (reference sequence). The DNA for the CDR3 is TGTGCCAGCTCATTTGGTTTGGATACGCAGTATTTT. Protein sequence: CASSFGLDTQYF.

The chain combines TRBV30 with TRBJ2-4; no clear D gene. CDR1 is GTSNPN, CDR2 SVGIG, per germline (reference sequence). This CDR3 is built from 14 residues. Between the trimmed V and J ends, which lost 1 base and 0 bases, there was a span of 7 bases. The CDR3 sequence: CAWSGSEAKNIQYF. The CDR3 nucleotides are TGTGCCTGGAGTGGCTCCGAAGCCAAAAACATTCAGTACTTC.

A word on this clone: Different DNA sequences within this sample yield the same CDR3. The chain is built from TRBV7-9 and TRBJ2-4; tentatively, D is TRBD2 (5 bases). The length of the CDR3 is 14 residues. V was trimmed by 4 bases and J by 2 bases, leaving 9 bases between them. Germline CDR1 reads SEHNR; CDR2 reads FQNEAQ (reference sequence). This CDR3 reads CASSSTGTKNIQYF. CDR3 coding DNA: TGTGCCAGCAGCTCAACCGGGACCAAAAACATTCAGTACTTC.

The rearrangement uses TRBV5-1 and TRBJ2-3; D remains ambiguous. Between the trimmed V and J ends, which lost 0 bases and 5 bases, there was a span of 13 bases. Germline CDR1 is SGHRS and CDR2 is YFSETQ. The CDR3 has 15 residues. The CDR3 is CASSLDGPPEDTQYF. The CDR3 DNA reads TGCGCCAGCAGCTTGGACGGCCCCCCGGAAGATACGCAGTATTTT.

Of note for this clone: The identical CDR3 is also encoded by other nucleotide sequences in the sample. This sequence joins TRBV30 and TRBJ1-5, with D hard to call. The germline V and J ends were trimmed by 1 base and 1 base, with 5 bases remaining between them. There are 13 residues in the CDR3. Germline-derived CDR1 and CDR2 are GTSNPN and SVGIG (reference sequence). Written as DNA, the CDR3 is TGTGCCTGGAGTGCGGAGAGCAATCAGCCCCAGCATTTT. This translates into CAWSAESNQPQHF.

This chain links TRBV29-1 with TRBJ1-1; 9 bases are shared with TRBD1. Germline values: CDR1 SQVTM, CDR2 ANQGSEA. The CDR3 totals 15 residues. The J segment lost 1 base and the V segment lost 6 bases, leaving 9 bases of the junction unmatched. As DNA, the CDR3 is TGCAGCGTGAGAGATACAGGGGGCGCGAACACTGAAGCTTTCTTT. This translates into CSVRDTGGANTEAFF. The whole variable domain, remainder taken from reference TRBV29-1 and TRBJ1-1, is SAVISQKPSRDICQRGTSLTIQCQVDSQVTMMFWYRQQPGQSLTLIATANQGSEATYESGFVIDKFPISRPNLTFSTLTVSNMSPEDSSIYLCSVRDTGGANTEAFFGQGTRLTVV.

This clone appeared a few times. The CDR3 reads CASSLQANTEAFF. For the CDR3, the DNA is TGTGCCAGCAGCTTACAGGCGAACACTGAAGCTTTCTTT. This chain links TRBV7-8 with TRBJ1-1; D gene uncertain. Trimming removed 2 bases from V and 1 base from J, with 5 bases in between. The germline V gene encodes CDR1 SGHVS and CDR2 FQNEAQ. This CDR3 spans 13 amino acids.

The J gene is TRBJ1-2, the V gene TRBV4-1, with 8 bases aligning to TRBD1. The CDR3 sequence is 14 residues long. J was trimmed by 8 bases and V by 2 bases; bases with no gene match: 7. Germline loops: CDR1 MGHRA, CDR2 YSYEKL. The CDR3 DNA is TGCGCCAGCAGCCAAACAGACAGGGGTTTCGGCTACACCTTC. Protein sequence: CASSQTDRGFGYTF.

J is TRBJ1-2 and V is TRBV10-3; no clear D gene. With 0 bases removed from V and 8 bases from J, the gap between germline ends came to 10 bases. The V gene's germline CDR1 is ENHRY and CDR2 SYGVKD. The CDR3 covers 13 residues. CDR3 sequence reads: CAISESASGGYTF. Here the CDR3 DNA reads TGTGCCATCAGTGAGTCAGCCTCCGGGGGCTACACCTTC.

This clone has just a few counts. The chain recombines TRBV11-2 with TRBJ1-2, with D possibly being TRBD1 (5 bases). This CDR3 has 14 amino acids. Germline V gene data show CDR1 as SGHAT and CDR2 as FQNNGV. The V gene lost 5 bases and the J gene lost 1 base, with 11 bases spanning the gap. CDR3 sequence (DNA): TGTGCCAGCAGCACCGACAGAAATAACTATGGCTACACCTTC. This codes for CASSTDRNNYGYTF.

This chain links TRBV5-4 with TRBJ2-5, with D unresolved. The V end lost 0 bases, the J end lost 1 base, and 10 bases lay between the germline ends. Germline V gene data show CDR1 as SGHNT and CDR2 as YYREEE (reference sequence). The CDR3 is made up of 15 amino acids. The CDR3 here is CASSLGSALQETQYF. The CDR3 DNA reads TGTGCCAGCAGCTTGGGTTCGGCCCTCCAAGAGACCCAGTACTTC.

This chain links TRBV6-1 with TRBJ2-5; 7 bases fit TRBD2. Germline V gives CDR1 MNHNS, CDR2 SASEGT. V was pared by 7 bases and J by 4 bases, with 0 bases of the junction left unmatched. This CDR3 region has 11 residues. In DNA, the CDR3 is TGTGCCAGCACTAGCGGAGAGACCCAGTACTTC. This gives the protein CASTSGETQYF.

The genes are TRBV6-5 and TRBJ1-2; no reliable D call. Germline-derived CDR1 and CDR2 are MNHEY and SVGAGI. This CDR3 spans 13 amino acids. V lost 4 bases, J lost 7 bases, and 13 bases lay in between. CDR3 coding DNA: TGTGCCAGCAGTTCCTACACGACGGTTGGCTACACCTTC. It yields the protein CASSSYTTVGYTF.

V is TRBV29-1 and J is TRBJ1-2; 7 nucleotides agree with TRBD1. The CDR3 has 13 amino acids. Unmatched junction bases numbered 4, after V lost 6 bases and J lost 0 bases. The germline V gene has CDR1 SQVTM and CDR2 ANQGSEA. The CDR3 is CSVGQSTNYGYTF. Here the CDR3 DNA reads TGCAGCGTGGGACAGAGTACTAACTATGGCTACACCTTC. Full variable domain (missing parts from reference TRBV29-1 and TRBJ1-2): SAVISQKPSRDICQRGTSLTIQCQVDSQVTMMFWYRQQPGQSLTLIATANQGSEATYESGFVIDKFPISRPNLTFSTLTVSNMSPEDSSIYLCSVGQSTNYGYTFGSGTRLTVV.

This clone was seen only a few times. V and J are TRBV7-2 and TRBJ2-3, with 7 bases fitting TRBD1. The CDR3 runs to 18 residues. Germline loops: CDR1 SGHTA, CDR2 FQGNSA. With 4 bases clipped from V and 0 bases from J, the junction kept 13 bases outside the gene matches. The DNA for the CDR3 is TGTGCCAGCAGCTCCCAATCCGGTACAGGGGCTAGCACAGATACGCAGTATTTT. Protein sequence: CASSSQSGTGASTDTQYF.

The chain combines TRBV30 with TRBJ1-6; D remains unclear. Trimming cost V 3 bases and J 0 bases, with 15 bases left between them. The CDR3 runs to 17 residues. Looked up from germline, CDR1 is GTSNPN and CDR2 is SVGIG (reference sequence). This chain's CDR3 is CAWRVRDYPSYNSPLHF. The CDR3 nucleotides are TGTGCCTGGAGGGTACGAGATTATCCCTCCTATAATTCACCCCTCCACTTT.

This clone appeared a few times. V and J are TRBV6-1 and TRBJ1-2; no firm D call. The germline CDR1 and CDR2 sequences are MNHNS and SASEGT. V was pared by 4 bases and J by 7 bases, with 10 bases between. The CDR3 covers 12 residues. The CDR3 DNA sequence: TGTGCCAGCAGTGTGAGATGGGGTGGCTACACCTTC. As protein: CASSVRWGGYTF.